This T cell receptor beta chain was documented in a study of blood T cell repertoires in COVID-19. Assay used: immunoSEQ multiplex PCR; TCRdb lists only in-frame clones, some missing. The top ten hold approximately 11% of the sample, which has 250,000 or so clones, 70% to 90% seen once. Everyone who took part was 18 to 89 years old, and they came from over 20 US areas. CDR1 MNHEY and CDR2 SMNVEV come from the germline V gene (reference sequence). This CDR3 is 13 amino acids long. Between the trimmed V and J ends, which lost 5 bases and 8 bases, there was a span of 12 bases. The sequence came from a man aged 25-40 years who had recovered from COVID-19. This rearrangement joins TRBV27 to TRBJ1-4, with no clear D. What was sequenced was PBMCs or T cells enriched from blood (not recorded which). CDR3 in DNA: TGTGCCAGCAGTCAATTCCTCAGAGAAAAACTGTTTTTT. Protein sequence: CASSQFLREKLFF.